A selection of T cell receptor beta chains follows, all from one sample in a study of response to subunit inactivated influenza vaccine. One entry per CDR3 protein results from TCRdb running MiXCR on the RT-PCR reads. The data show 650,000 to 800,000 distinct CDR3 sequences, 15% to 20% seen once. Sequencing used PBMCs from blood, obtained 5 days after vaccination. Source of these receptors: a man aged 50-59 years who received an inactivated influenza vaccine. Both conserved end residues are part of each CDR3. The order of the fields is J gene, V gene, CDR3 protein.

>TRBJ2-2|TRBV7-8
CASRRGVANTGELFF
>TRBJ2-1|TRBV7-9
CASSFYGQTSGVYEQFF
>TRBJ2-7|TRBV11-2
CASSLVESYEQYF
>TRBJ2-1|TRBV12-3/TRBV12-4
CASRRGQGVSYNEQFF
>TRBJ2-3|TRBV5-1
CASSLAQGADTQYF
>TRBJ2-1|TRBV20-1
CSARASGGPSTYNEQFF
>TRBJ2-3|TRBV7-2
CASSLEQYGATQYF
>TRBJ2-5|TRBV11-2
CATSTQQETQYF
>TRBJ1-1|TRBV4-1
CASSQGQGGGRTEAFF
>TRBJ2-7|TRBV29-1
CSVEQAATYEQYF
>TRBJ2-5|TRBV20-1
CSASRGTGGETQYF
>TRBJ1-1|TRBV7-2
CASSWARLNTEAFF
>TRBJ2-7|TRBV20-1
CSARVRYEQYF
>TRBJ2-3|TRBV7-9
CASSPWLDLVRTDTQYF
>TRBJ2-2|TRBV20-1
CSARDGAGTGVGTGELFF
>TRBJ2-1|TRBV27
CASSSPIPGLAGGRHSYNEQFF
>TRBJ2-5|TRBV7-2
CASSLALTPSQYF
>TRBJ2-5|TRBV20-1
CSAMGLAGNQETQYF
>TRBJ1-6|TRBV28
CASSLDSGTGNSPLHF
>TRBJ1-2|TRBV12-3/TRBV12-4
CASRPGTNYGYTF
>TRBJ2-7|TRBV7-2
CASSPTPSSYEQYF
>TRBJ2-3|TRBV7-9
CASSIPPGQGPLDTQYF
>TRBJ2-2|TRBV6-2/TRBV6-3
CASSLTSGSVGELFF
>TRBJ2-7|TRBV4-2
CASSPIGSSYEQYF
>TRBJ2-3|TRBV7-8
CATVAREGITDTQYF
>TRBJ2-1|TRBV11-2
CASSSLEREQFF